A single sample is the source of the 24 T cell receptor beta chains below, sequenced in a study of blood T cell repertoires in COVID-19. Sequencing was performed with immunoSEQ multiplex PCR; in TCRdb, only in-frame clones are kept and a portion is missing. The profile shows approximately 350,000 clones, about 90% of them singletons. Sequencing was carried out using PBMCs or T cells enriched from blood (not recorded which). These receptors originate from a woman in her 30s who had recovered from COVID-19.

The chain recombines TRBV19 with TRBJ2-1; 11 bases agree with TRBD2. The CDR3 runs to 17 residues. Germline V CDR1 and CDR2: LNHDA, SQIVND (reference sequence). Germline trimming cut 5 bases from V and 6 bases from J; bases unmatched to any gene: 12. DNA of the CDR3: TGTGCCAGTAGTCTCGGACAGGAACTAGCGGGAGTCAATGAGCAGTTCTTC. Its protein product is CASSLGQELAGVNEQFF.

J is TRBJ1-3 and V is TRBV24-1; unclear D gene. Germline CDR1 is KGHDR and CDR2 is SFDVKD. The V gene lost 2 bases and the J gene lost 0 bases, with 10 bases spanning the gap. This CDR3 is built from 16 residues. The CDR3 nucleotides are TGTGCCACCAGTGATTCCCCGGGTACCTCTGGAAACACCATATATTTT. It translates to CATSDSPGTSGNTIYF.

Only one count was recorded for this clone. This chain joins TRBV11-2 and TRBJ1-3; 7 positions match TRBD1. The V gene end was trimmed by 5 bases and the J gene end by 0 bases; junction bases not matched to a gene: 10. The CDR3 loop spans 17 amino acids. CDR1 is SGHAT and CDR2 is FQNNGV in the germline V gene. Here the CDR3 reads CASSPTLGQISGNTIYF. DNA of the CDR3: TGTGCCAGCAGCCCGACCCTGGGACAGATCTCTGGAAACACCATATATTTT. Filled out from reference TRBV11-2 and TRBJ1-3, the complete variable domain reads EAGVAQSPRYKIIEKRQSVAFWCNPISGHATLYWYQQILGQGPKLLIQFQNNGVVDDSQLPKDRFSAERLKGVDSTLKIQPAKLEDSAVYLCASSPTLGQISGNTIYFGEGSWLTVV.

This chain joins TRBV9 and TRBJ2-7; 7 positions match TRBD2. The germline CDR1 and CDR2 sequences are SGDLS and YYNGEE. J gave up 1 base and V 5 bases, and 15 bases lay outside the gene matches. The CDR3 extends over 17 amino acids. CDR3 loop: CASSPQSPTSSSYEQYF. CDR3 nucleotide sequence: TGTGCCAGCAGTCCCCAGTCCCCGACTAGCAGTTCCTACGAGCAGTACTTC.

The CDR3 sequence: CASSFQRDNTDTQYF. The CDR3, as DNA: TGTGCCAGCAGTTTTCAGCGGGACAACACAGATACGCAGTATTTT. J is TRBJ2-3 and V is TRBV28, with D perhaps TRBD2 (7 bases). The CDR3 contains 15 residues. Germline-derived CDR1 and CDR2 are MDHEN and SYDVKM. Between the trimmed V and J ends, which lost 3 bases and 2 bases, there was a span of 12 bases.

This clone was seen more than once but under ten times. This chain connects TRBV27 to TRBJ1-1; 9 bases are a match to TRBD1. CDR3 length: 15 amino acids. V gave up 3 bases and J gave up 0 bases; unmatched junction bases: 2. Germline CDR1 is MNHEY and CDR2 is SMNVEV (reference sequence). The CDR3 spells CASSFTGGLNTEAFF. CDR3 DNA: TGTGCCAGCAGTTTCACAGGGGGCTTGAACACTGAAGCTTTCTTT.

The chain combines TRBV11-3 with TRBJ2-7; TRBD2 aligns across 10 bases. With V trimmed by 5 bases and J by 3 bases, 7 bases remained unmatched. CDR3 length: 15 residues. The germline V gene has CDR1 SGHNT and CDR2 YENEEA. The CDR3 is CASSPGLAPDYEQYF. In DNA form, the CDR3 reads TGTGCCAGCAGCCCGGGACTAGCGCCAGACTACGAGCAGTACTTC. The variable domain in full, with the rest retrieved from reference TRBV11-3 and TRBJ2-7, is EAGVVQSPRYKIIEKKQPVAFWCNPISGHNTLYWYLQNLGQGPELLIRYENEEAVDDSQLPKDRFSAERLKGVDSTLKIQPAELGDSAVYLCASSPGLAPDYEQYFGPGTRLTVT.

The chain uses TRBV7-2 and TRBJ1-1; unclear D gene. Germline CDR1 and CDR2: SGHTA and FQGNSA. V was trimmed by 1 base and J by 10 bases, leaving 19 bases between them. The CDR3 is 15 amino acids. The DNA for the CDR3 is TGTGCCAGCAGCTTAGAGGCGTTTCAAGGAGTACGAGCTTTCTTT. Translating it yields CASSLEAFQGVRAFF.

The chain links TRBV11-2 to TRBJ2-1; 13 bases map to TRBD2. After removal of 4 bases from V and 6 bases from J, the junction contained 9 bases not matched to a gene. From germline, CDR1 is SGHAT and CDR2 FQNNGV. The CDR3 contains 17 residues. DNA of the CDR3: TGTGCCAGCAGCTCGCGACTAGCGGGAGGAGGTGGCAATGAGCAGTTCTTC. This sequence encodes CASSSRLAGGGGNEQFF.

The chain employs TRBV4-1 and TRBJ2-3; 12 nucleotides agree with TRBD2. The CDR3 runs 18 residues. CDR1 and CDR2 (germline): MGHRA, YSYEKL. The trim removed 0 bases at V and 5 bases at J, leaving 9 bases unmatched. In DNA, the CDR3 is TGCGCCAGCAGCCAAGATGCTCTAGCGGGAGGGCGTGGAGATACGCAGTATTTT. Translated, it gives CASSQDALAGGRGDTQYF.

The CDR3 protein is CASSMDRGDGYTF. In DNA, the CDR3 is TGTGCCAGCAGCATGGACAGGGGTGACGGCTACACCTTC. The gene calls are TRBV7-4 and TRBJ1-2, with TRBD1 matching 9 bases. The J segment lost 8 bases and the V segment lost 5 bases, leaving 6 bases of the junction unmatched. CDR3 length: 13 amino acids. Germline CDR1 SGHVT, CDR2 SQSDAQ.

This chain uses TRBV28 with TRBJ2-7, with TRBD1 as a possible D gene (6 bases). V was shortened by 5 bases and J by 5 bases, with 16 bases between the two germline ends. CDR3 size: 14 residues. CDR1 MDHEN and CDR2 SYDVKM come from the germline V gene. CDR3 DNA: TGTGCCAGCAGTCCTCACAGGGCTCGTAACGAGCAGTACTTC. Its protein product is CASSPHRARNEQYF.

V is TRBV5-1 and J is TRBJ1-6; 11 nucleotides match TRBD1. The V gene end was trimmed by 2 bases and the J gene end by 2 bases; junction bases not matched to a gene: 3. This CDR3 has 17 residues. CDR1 and CDR2 (germline): SGHRS, YFSETQ. The chain's CDR3 is CASSFRDRGTYNSPLHF. Written as DNA, the CDR3 is TGCGCCAGCAGCTTCCGGGACAGGGGGACCTATAATTCACCCCTCCACTTT.

This chain connects TRBV27 to TRBJ2-1, with 10 bases fitting TRBD2. Trimming at V came to 3 bases and at J to 7 bases, leaving 6 bases not matched to a gene. Germline values: CDR1 MNHEY, CDR2 SMNVEV (reference sequence). The CDR3 has 15 amino acids. CDR3 in DNA: TGTGCCAGCAGTTTGTCTAGCGGGAGTGGAAATGAGCAGTTCTTC. It translates to CASSLSSGSGNEQFF.

The J gene is TRBJ1-6, the V gene TRBV7-2; D possibly corresponds to TRBD1 (6 bases). The CDR3 length is 15 residues. The germline V gene encodes CDR1 SGHTA and CDR2 FQGNSA. The germline V and J ends were trimmed by 2 bases and 9 bases, with 14 bases remaining between them. CDR3 residues: CASSLQGIGSSPLHF. DNA for the CDR3: TGTGCCAGCAGCTTACAGGGGATTGGGAGTTCACCCCTCCACTTT.

The V gene is TRBV11-2, the J gene TRBJ1-2; 7 bases line up with TRBD1. The V and J ends lost 6 bases and 3 bases, in that order; junction bases with no gene match: 13. The V gene's germline CDR1 is SGHAT and CDR2 FQNNGV. The CDR3 loop spans 16 amino acids. CDR3 bases: TGTGCCAGCAGGACGCGACAGAGGGGGCCCGACTATGGCTACACCTTC. Translating it yields CASRTRQRGPDYGYTF.

In its sample, this clone was seen a few times. The chain links TRBV6-5 to TRBJ2-7; 13 nucleotides agree with TRBD2. The trim removed 4 bases at V and 0 bases at J, leaving 3 bases unmatched. The length of the CDR3 is 16 residues. Germline CDR1 is MNHEY and CDR2 is SVGAGI. The CDR3 protein is CASSSTSGGISYEQYF. The CDR3, as DNA: TGTGCCAGCAGTTCGACTAGCGGGGGGATCTCCTACGAGCAGTACTTC.

A few counts support this clone. This chain links TRBV6-5 with TRBJ2-7; 10 bases map to TRBD2. The germline V gene encodes CDR1 MNHEY and CDR2 SVGAGI. After removal of 5 bases from V and 4 bases from J, the junction contained 8 bases not matched to a gene. The CDR3 spans 15 residues. This chain's CDR3 is CASSNLAGARYEQYF. For the CDR3, the DNA is TGTGCCAGCAGTAATCTAGCGGGAGCTCGGTACGAGCAGTACTTC.

This chain joins TRBV3-1 (or the pseudogene TRBV3-2) and TRBJ2-7; no definite D call. The V and J ends lost 4 bases and 0 bases respectively, with 7 bases between them. This CDR3 spans 13 amino acids. The germline V gene encodes CDR1 LGHDT and CDR2 YNNKEL (reference sequence). CDR3 sequence reads: CASSPASSYEQYF. The CDR3 DNA reads as TGTGCCAGCAGCCCCGCTAGCTCCTACGAGCAGTACTTC.

This sequence joins TRBV15 and TRBJ2-1, with TRBD2 as a possible D gene (6 bases). This CDR3 spans 16 amino acids. The germline V gene encodes CDR1 LNHNV and CDR2 YYDKDF (reference sequence). Trimming took off 0 bases at V and 6 bases at J, with 15 bases between the two ends. This CDR3 is CATSRDSAGPLNEQFF. CDR3 DNA sequence: TGTGCCACCAGCAGAGATTCAGCGGGCCCCCTCAATGAGCAGTTCTTC.

The V and J genes are TRBV6-5 and TRBJ2-7, with 8 bases identical to TRBD2. Losses at the gene ends were 0 bases for V and 0 bases for J; bases not matched to a gene: 4. Germline CDR1 and CDR2: MNHEY and SVGAGI. The CDR3 contains 16 residues. The CDR3 region is CASSYSMAGGSYEQYF. Written as DNA, the CDR3 is TGTGCCAGCAGTTACTCGATGGCGGGGGGCTCCTACGAGCAGTACTTC.

This chain uses TRBV10-3 with TRBJ2-2, with a possible D match to TRBD2 (6 bases). The germline V and J ends were trimmed by 4 bases and 3 bases, with 18 bases remaining between them. Germline V gene data show CDR1 as ENHRY and CDR2 as SYGVKD. The CDR3 has 17 amino acids. The CDR3 reads CAISGPLEGKDTGELFF. The CDR3 coding sequence is TGTGCCATCAGTGGCCCCTTGGAGGGGAAGGACACCGGGGAGCTGTTTTTT.

The chain employs TRBV11-2 and TRBJ2-7, with 8 bases aligning to TRBD1. Germline CDR1 and CDR2: SGHAT and FQNNGV. CDR3 length: 14 residues. The V segment lost 4 bases and the J segment 6 bases; nucleotides outside the gene matches: 8. The CDR3, as DNA: TGTGCCAGCAGCTCGATAAAAGACAGGGGCGAGCAGTACTTC. Its protein is CASSSIKDRGEQYF.

The chain links TRBV10-2 to TRBJ2-7; 8 bases line up with TRBD2. The CDR3 consists of 15 residues. With 4 bases clipped from V and 5 bases from J, the junction kept 10 bases outside the gene matches. Germline CDR1 is WSHSY and CDR2 is SAAADI. The CDR3 reads CASSATRGVQHEQYF. The CDR3 nucleotides are TGCGCCAGCAGTGCCACGCGGGGGGTTCAACACGAGCAGTACTTC.